A selection of T cell receptor beta chains follows, all from one sample in a study of identical twins. TCRdb analysed the 5' RACE reads with MiXCR anew, one entry per CDR3 protein. The sample has some 710,000 distinct CDR3 sequences, around 6% seen once. Material: naive T cells sorted from blood. The receptor source for this set is a man aged 18 to 29 in good health. The CDR3 runs from the conserved cysteine through the conserved F or W. Fields, in order: V gene, J gene, clone size, D gene, CDR3 DNA, CDR3 protein. A D gene is named only where the DNA matches it firmly. For some rows the clone size is stated as once, few or many, or as a class when expanded; others skip it.

v_gene: TRBV12-3/TRBV12-4
j_gene: TRBJ1-1
abundance: many
d_gene: NA
CDR3nt: TGTGCCAGCAGAAGGGGCGCCACTGAAGCTTTCTTT
CDR3aa: CASRRGATEAFF

v_gene: TRBV6-5
j_gene: TRBJ2-7
abundance: NA
d_gene: TRBD2
CDR3nt: TGTGCCAGCACTTCACTAGCGGGGAACTACGAGCAGTACTTC
CDR3aa: CASTSLAGNYEQYF

v_gene: TRBV11-2
j_gene: TRBJ2-1
abundance: few
d_gene: TRBD2
CDR3nt: TGTGCCAGCAGCTTAGTCCCTAGCGGGAGGGCCCGAAGCCACCATGAGCAGTTCTTC
CDR3aa: CASSLVPSGRARSHHEQFF

v_gene: TRBV5-1
j_gene: TRBJ1-1
abundance: many
d_gene: NA
CDR3nt: TGCGCCAGCAGCTCCATGGACCCGCGATGGAACACTGAAGCTTTCTTT
CDR3aa: CASSSMDPRWNTEAFF

v_gene: TRBV7-2
j_gene: TRBJ2-5
abundance: many
d_gene: NA
CDR3nt: TGTGCCAGCAGCTTGGAGACTAGTTTTCGTAACATAAACTTC
CDR3aa: CASSLETSFRNINF

v_gene: TRBV20-1
j_gene: TRBJ2-1
abundance: many
d_gene: TRBD2
CDR3nt: TGCAGTGCATCACCGGGACTAGCGGGAGCCAGCTCCTACAATGAGCAGTTCTTC
CDR3aa: CSASPGLAGASSYNEQFF

v_gene: TRBV12-3/TRBV12-4
j_gene: TRBJ2-1
abundance: many
d_gene: NA
CDR3nt: TGTGCCAGCAGTTTTCGGGGTCCAGCATACAATGAGCAGTTCTTC
CDR3aa: CASSFRGPAYNEQFF

v_gene: TRBV2
j_gene: TRBJ1-4
abundance: few
d_gene: TRBD1
CDR3nt: TGTGCCAGCAGTGGACAACAGGGGTTGGGCGAAAAACTGTTTTTT
CDR3aa: CASSGQQGLGEKLFF

v_gene: TRBV14
j_gene: TRBJ1-1
abundance: NA
d_gene: NA
CDR3nt: TGTGCCAGCAGCCAAGCATTACGGAGGAACACTGAAGCTTTCTTT
CDR3aa: CASSQALRRNTEAFF

v_gene: TRBV25-1
j_gene: TRBJ2-3
abundance: many
d_gene: TRBD1
CDR3nt: TGTGCCAGCAGTGCGACAGGGGGCTACGCAGATACGCAGTATTTT
CDR3aa: CASSATGGYADTQYF